The 6 T cell receptor beta chains below come from one sample, sequenced in a study of PD-1 blockade in classical Hodgkin lymphoma. All patients experienced relapse after autologous stem cell transplantation, and brentuximab vedotin exposure was variable. Data came from immunoSEQ multiplex PCR; TCRdb stores just in-frame clones and leaves some out. This table holds about 97,000 clones, roughly 84% found once. The sequencing here drew on peripheral blood mononuclear cells (PBMCs), taken at baseline. The receptors come from a human donor with classical Hodgkin lymphoma.

On this clone: Additional DNA sequences in this sample encode the identical CDR3. The V gene is TRBV5-1, the J gene TRBJ1-1; D gene unclear. This CDR3 is 14 amino acids long. Germline CDR1 is SGHRS and CDR2 is YFSETQ. Trimming cost V 1 base and J 1 base, with 8 bases left between them. CDR3 sequence (DNA): TGCGCCAGCAGCTTGTCATCCGCGAACACTGAAGCTTTCTTT. This encodes CASSLSSANTEAFF.

V gene TRBV9 combines with J gene TRBJ2-7, with unresolved D. CDR3 length: 15 amino acids. V gave up 0 bases and J gave up 0 bases, with 10 bases separating them. Germline CDR1 and CDR2: SGDLS and YYNGEE. Here the CDR3 reads CASSVEGSSSYEQYF. CDR3 nucleotides: TGTGCCAGCAGCGTAGAGGGCTCTAGCTCCTACGAGCAGTACTTC.

The chain carries TRBV6-6 and TRBJ2-4; no reliable D call. Trimming took off 5 bases at V and 0 bases at J, with 8 bases between the two ends. This CDR3 is 14 amino acids long. From germline, CDR1 is MNHNY and CDR2 SVGAGI (reference sequence). The chain's CDR3 is CASSQQLAKNIQYF. The CDR3 DNA follows: TGTGCCAGCAGTCAACAGTTAGCCAAAAACATTCAGTACTTC.

About this clone itself: The same CDR3 is also encoded by other DNA sequences in this sample. The chain joins TRBV6-5 to TRBJ2-5, with D perhaps TRBD1 or TRBD2 (5 bases each). Trimming shortened V by 0 bases and J by 1 base, and 6 bases separated the two germline ends. The CDR3 is 14 residues long. In germline, CDR1 is MNHEY, CDR2 SVGAGI. The CDR3 nucleotides are TGTGCCAGCAGTTACTCGGGGACCCAAGAGACCCAGTACTTC. As protein: CASSYSGTQETQYF.

The gene calls are TRBV7-8 and TRBJ1-2; TRBD1 matches at 7 bases. CDR3 length equals 15 residues. Germline V CDR1 and CDR2: SGHVS, FQNEAQ. V dropped 1 base and J dropped 1; count of bases not matched to a gene: 3. The CDR3 nucleotides are TGTGCCAGCAGCTTAGGACAGGGCTATAACTATGGCTACACCTTC. Residues: CASSLGQGYNYGYTF.

The rearrangement uses TRBV9 and TRBJ2-5, with TRBD2 identical over 8 bases. CDR1 and CDR2 from the germline V gene are SGDLS and YYNGEE. The CDR3 has 16 amino acids. The trim removed 4 bases at V and 4 bases at J, leaving 12 bases unmatched. The CDR3 reads CASSPRRLARGETQYF. The CDR3 DNA is TGTGCCAGCAGCCCCAGACGACTAGCGAGAGGAGAGACCCAGTACTTC.